This T cell receptor (beta chain) was found in a study of shared clonotypes between healthy human individuals. As for the study in general: CD4 naive and CD4 memory each took three plates per donor, while CD8 naive took two and CD8 memory one.

This clone has a single count. What it binds is not known. At the DNA level, this CDR3 is encoded by other sequences in the same sample as well. The naive CD8 subset, CD45RO-negative cells positively selected for CCR7, excluded terminally differentiated effector memory CD45RA+ cells. Method: immunoSEQ multiplex PCR; TCRdb's copy keeps in-frame clones and lacks some. Among about 2.1 million clones, 85% to 95% were seen once, and the ten largest hold over 1.5%. CDR1 is SGHDT, CDR2 YYEEEE, per germline. Losses at the gene ends were 2 bases for V and 6 bases for J; bases not matched to a gene: 3. The CDR3 is made up of 14 amino acids. General study results and limits: On the whole, naive subsets had larger estimated richness than memory subsets had. Lower generation probabilities were found for non-shared clonotypes than for those shared by all four donors. Sampling included only blood; tissue repertoires likely differ.

The chain employs TRBV5-6 and TRBJ2-7, with 12 bases fitting TRBD1. Sequencing used naive CD8+ T cells from PBMCs. The clonotype originates from a young man in good health. Some clones in this sample may be carry-over from other donors' samples. CDR3 amino acids: CASSFGTGGGEQYF. In DNA, the CDR3 is TGTGCCAGCAGCTTCGGGACAGGGGGCGGCGAGCAGTACTTC.